This TCR beta chain is drawn from a study of blood T cell repertoires in COVID-19. Background on the study: The United States, Italy and Spain supplied acute and convalescent COVID-19 samples. The cDNA or gDNA used as material had been derived from T cells, B-cell-depleted T cells, or PBMCs.

Trimming removed 0 bases from V and 0 bases from J; junction bases left unmatched: 5. Germline CDR1 SGHRS, CDR2 YFSETQ. CDR3 size: 16 residues. Per the authors' pipeline: Reference gene primer amplification yielded estimated nucleated cell counts. This table comes from immunoSEQ multiplex PCR, and its TCRdb copy is limited to in-frame clones, with some not included. The V and J calls and clone size come from that table; D and trimming were worked out from the DNA. The sample lists about 110,000 clones; around nine tenths were seen once. The source is a woman in her 50s with acute or convalescent COVID-19. The chain has TRBV5-1 and TRBJ2-7; 8 bases fit TRBD2. Sequenced material: peripheral blood. DNA of the CDR3: TGCGCCAGCAGCTTGGGACTAGCGAGAAGCTCCTACGAGCAGTACTTC. Its protein product is CASSLGLARSSYEQYF. Full variable domain (rest looked up from reference TRBV5-1 and TRBJ2-7): KAGVTQTPRYLIKTRGQQVTLSCSPISGHRSVSWYQQTPGQGLQFLFEYFSETQRNKGNFPGRFSGRQFSNSRSEMNVSTLELGDSALYLCASSLGLARSSYEQYFGPGTRLTVT.